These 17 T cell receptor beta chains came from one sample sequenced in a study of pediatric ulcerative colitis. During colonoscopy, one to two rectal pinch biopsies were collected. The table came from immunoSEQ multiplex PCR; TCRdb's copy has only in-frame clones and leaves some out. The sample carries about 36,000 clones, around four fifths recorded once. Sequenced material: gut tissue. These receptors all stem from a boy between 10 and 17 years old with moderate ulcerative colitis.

CDR3 in amino acids: CASSSNRDRLTYNEQFF. The DNA for the CDR3 is TGTGCCAGCAGCTCCAACCGGGACAGATTGACTTACAATGAGCAGTTCTTC. The chain employs TRBV5-6 and TRBJ2-1, with 7 bases identical to TRBD1. J lost 4 bases, V lost 3 bases, and 13 bases had no gene match. The CDR3 runs 17 residues. The germline gives CDR1 SGHDT, CDR2 YYEEEE.

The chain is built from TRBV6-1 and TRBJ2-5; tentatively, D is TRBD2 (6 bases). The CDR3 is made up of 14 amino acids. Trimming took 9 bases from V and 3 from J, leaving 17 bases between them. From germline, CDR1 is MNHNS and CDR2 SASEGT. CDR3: CASWRRDWKETQYF. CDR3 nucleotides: TGTGCCAGTTGGCGCCGGGACTGGAAAGAGACCCAGTACTTC.

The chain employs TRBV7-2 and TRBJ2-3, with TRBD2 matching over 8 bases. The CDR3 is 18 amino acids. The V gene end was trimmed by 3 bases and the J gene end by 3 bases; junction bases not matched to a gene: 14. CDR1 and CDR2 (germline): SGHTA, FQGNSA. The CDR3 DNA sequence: TGTGCCAGCAGCTTCCTCCTCCTTGGCGGGGGGATTACAGATACGCAGTATTTT. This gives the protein CASSFLLLGGGITDTQYF.

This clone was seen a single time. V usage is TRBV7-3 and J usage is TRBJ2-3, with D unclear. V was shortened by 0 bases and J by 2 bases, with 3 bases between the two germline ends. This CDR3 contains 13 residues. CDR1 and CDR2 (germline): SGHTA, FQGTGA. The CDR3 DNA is TGTGCCAGCAGCTTAACACACACAGATACGCAGTATTTT. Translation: CASSLTHTDTQYF.

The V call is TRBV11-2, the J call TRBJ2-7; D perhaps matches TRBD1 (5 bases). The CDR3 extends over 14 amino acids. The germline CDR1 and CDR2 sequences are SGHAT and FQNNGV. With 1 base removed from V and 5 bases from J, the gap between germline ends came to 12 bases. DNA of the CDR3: TGTGCCAGCAGCTTAGTATTGGCAGGGCACGAGCAGTACTTC. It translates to CASSLVLAGHEQYF.

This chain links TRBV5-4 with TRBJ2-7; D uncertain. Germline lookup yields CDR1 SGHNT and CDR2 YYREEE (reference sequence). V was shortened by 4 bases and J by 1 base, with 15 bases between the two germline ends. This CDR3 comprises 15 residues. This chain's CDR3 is CASSPLGGLSYEQYF. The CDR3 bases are TGTGCCAGCAGCCCCCTAGGCGGCCTGTCCTACGAGCAGTACTTC.

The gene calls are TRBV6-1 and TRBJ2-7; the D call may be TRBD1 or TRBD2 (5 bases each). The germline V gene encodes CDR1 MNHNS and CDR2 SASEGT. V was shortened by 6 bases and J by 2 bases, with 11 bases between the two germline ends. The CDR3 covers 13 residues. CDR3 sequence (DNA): TGTGCCAGCAGCTCGCAGGGAGCCTACGAGCAGTACTTC. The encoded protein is CASSSQGAYEQYF.

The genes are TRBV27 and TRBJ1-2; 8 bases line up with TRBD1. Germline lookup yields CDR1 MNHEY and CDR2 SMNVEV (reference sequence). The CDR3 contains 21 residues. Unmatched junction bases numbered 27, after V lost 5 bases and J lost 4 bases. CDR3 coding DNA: TGTGCCAGCAGTCGAAATGCTTACGGGACAGGTAACGCCATCACCGCCTATGGCTACACCTTC. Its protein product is CASSRNAYGTGNAITAYGYTF.

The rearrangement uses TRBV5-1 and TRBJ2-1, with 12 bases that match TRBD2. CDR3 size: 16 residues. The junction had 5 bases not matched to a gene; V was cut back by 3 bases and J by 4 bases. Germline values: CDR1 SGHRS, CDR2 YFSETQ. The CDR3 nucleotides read TGCGCCAGCAGCTCCTGGACTAGCGGGGTATACAATGAGCAGTTCTTC. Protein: CASSSWTSGVYNEQFF.

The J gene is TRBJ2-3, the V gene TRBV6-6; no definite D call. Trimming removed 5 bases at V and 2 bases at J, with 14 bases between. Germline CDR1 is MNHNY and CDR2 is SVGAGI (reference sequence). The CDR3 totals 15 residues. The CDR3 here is CASSTERPYTDTQYF. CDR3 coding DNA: TGTGCCAGCAGTACTGAAAGACCATACACAGATACGCAGTATTTT.

CDR3 in DNA: TGCGCCAGCAGCTTGGCCGGGACAGGGGGTCAGGAGACCCAGTACTTC. Its translation is CASSLAGTGGQETQYF. The chain carries TRBV5-1 and TRBJ2-5; 11 nucleotides align to TRBD1. The CDR3 is made up of 16 amino acids. The germline V gene has CDR1 SGHRS and CDR2 YFSETQ. The V segment lost 0 bases and the J segment 5 bases; nucleotides outside the gene matches: 6.

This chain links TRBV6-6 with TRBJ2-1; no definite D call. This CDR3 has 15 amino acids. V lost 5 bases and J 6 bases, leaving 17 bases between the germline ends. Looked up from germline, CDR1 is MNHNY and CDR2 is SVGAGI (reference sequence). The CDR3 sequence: CASSPPRLATNEQFF. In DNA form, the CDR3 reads TGTGCCAGCAGTCCTCCCCGACTCGCGACCAATGAGCAGTTCTTC.

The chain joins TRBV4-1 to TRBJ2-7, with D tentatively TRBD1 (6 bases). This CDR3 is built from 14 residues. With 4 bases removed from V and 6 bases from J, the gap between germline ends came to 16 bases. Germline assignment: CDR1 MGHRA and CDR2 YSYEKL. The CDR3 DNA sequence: TGCGCCAGCAGCCTCCAGGGGCCAGGGGCCGAGCAGTACTTC. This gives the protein CASSLQGPGAEQYF.

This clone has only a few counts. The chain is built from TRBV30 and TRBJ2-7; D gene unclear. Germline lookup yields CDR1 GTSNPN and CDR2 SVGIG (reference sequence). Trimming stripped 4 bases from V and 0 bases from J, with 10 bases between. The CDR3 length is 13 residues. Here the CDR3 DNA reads TGTGCCTGGAAGGTTGTGAACTCCTACGAGCAGTACTTC. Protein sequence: CAWKVVNSYEQYF.

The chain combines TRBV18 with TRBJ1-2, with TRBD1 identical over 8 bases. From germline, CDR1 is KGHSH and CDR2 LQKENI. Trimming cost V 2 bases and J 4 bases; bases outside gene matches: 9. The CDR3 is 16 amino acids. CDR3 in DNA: TGTGCCAGCTCACCAGTGGCGGCAGGGGGCTTCTATGGCTACACCTTC. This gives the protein CASSPVAAGGFYGYTF.

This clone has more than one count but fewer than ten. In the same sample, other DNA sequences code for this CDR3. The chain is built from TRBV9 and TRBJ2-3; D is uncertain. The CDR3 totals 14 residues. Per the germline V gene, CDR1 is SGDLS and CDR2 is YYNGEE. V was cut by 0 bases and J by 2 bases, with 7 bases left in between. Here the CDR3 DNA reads TGTGCCAGCAGCGTAGGACTCCACACAGATACGCAGTATTTT. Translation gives CASSVGLHTDTQYF.

Here the CDR3 DNA reads TGTGCCAGCAGCCAAGAAAGGGAACCACCTGAGCAGTTCTTC. It codes for CASSQEREPPEQFF. The chain uses TRBV4-2 and TRBJ2-1; D is undetermined. Germline CDR1 and CDR2: LGHNA and YNFKEQ. Trimming pared 0 bases from V and 9 bases from J, leaving 12 bases between. The CDR3 is 14 amino acids.